A single sample gave rise to the 14 T cell receptor beta chains below, sequenced in a study of cytomegalovirus exposure and HLA in healthy donors. PCR primers comprised 60 Vbeta and 13 Jbeta primers. Clones were read by immunoSEQ multiplex PCR, and TCRdb kept only the in-frame ones, dropping some. The data hold more than 85,000 clones, with under 75% observed a single time. Sequenced material: PBMCs. These receptors originate from a female donor in good health and CMV-seronegative.

This clone was observed a handful of times. The rearrangement links TRBV19 to TRBJ2-7; D perhaps matches TRBD1 (6 bases). CDR3 length: 15 residues. CDR1 and CDR2 (germline): LNHDA, SQIVND (reference sequence). With 3 bases removed from V and 4 bases from J, the gap between germline ends came to 16 bases. CDR3 nucleotide sequence: TGTGCCAGTAGTATGGCTGGGGGCGCGAGATACGAGCAGTACTTC. Its translation: CASSMAGGARYEQYF.

The chain has TRBV9 and TRBJ2-7; 13 nucleotides line up with TRBD2. From germline, CDR1 is SGDLS and CDR2 YYNGEE. CDR3 length equals 16 residues. V shed 4 bases and J 0 bases; nucleotides not matched to a gene: 4. The CDR3 coding sequence is TGTGCCAGCAGCACTCGACTAGCGGGGGGCTCCTACGAGCAGTACTTC. Protein product: CASSTRLAGGSYEQYF.

This clone was counted once. V gene TRBV6-1 combines with J gene TRBJ2-2; D is uncertain. This CDR3 spans 12 amino acids. V shed 1 base and J shed 11 bases, with 8 bases lying between them. Germline V gene data show CDR1 as MNHNS and CDR2 as SASEGT. The CDR3 nucleotides are TGTGCCAGCAGTGAAGATTGGGCAGAGCTGTTTTTT. Its translation: CASSEDWAELFF.

In this sample, this clone turned up once. This chain joins TRBV5-1 and TRBJ2-5; maybe TRBD2 (5 bases). The end of the DNA aligns better with TRBJ2-7, so the J call may be wrong. The CDR3 is made up of 14 amino acids. Per the germline V gene, CDR1 is SGHRS and CDR2 is YFSETQ. The CDR3 region is CASSLAGEGYEQYF. The CDR3 coding sequence is TGCGCCAGCAGCTTGGCCGGGGAAGGCTACGAGCAGTACTTC.

Concerning this clone: The junction does not match germline at one end; this may be a read error. This chain connects TRBV30 to TRBJ2-7, with 7 bases aligning to TRBD2. Germline V gene lookup returns CDR1 GTSNPN and CDR2 SVGIG (reference sequence). This CDR3 has 11 amino acids. CDR3 in DNA: TGTGCCCGGGGGGAGTTTTACGAGGAGTACTTC. Translated, it gives CARGEFYEEYF.

This chain links TRBV30 with TRBJ2-7, with D perhaps TRBD2 (6 bases). Germline assignment: CDR1 GTSNPN and CDR2 SVGIG (reference sequence). The CDR3 runs to 13 residues. Trimming stripped 3 bases from V and 7 bases from J, with 16 bases between. CDR3 in amino acids: CAWSGSAGMEQYF. The CDR3 DNA sequence: TGTGCCTGGAGCGGGAGTGCGGGCATGGAGCAGTACTTC.

This clone was observed a few times. J is TRBJ1-2 and V is TRBV19, with 7 bases lining up with TRBD1. The CDR3 sequence is 13 residues long. The J segment lost 4 bases and the V segment lost 5 bases, leaving 4 bases of the junction unmatched. Per germline, CDR1 LNHDA and CDR2 SQIVND (reference sequence). The CDR3: CASSEGQTYGYTF. Here the CDR3 DNA reads TGTGCCAGTAGTGAGGGACAGACCTATGGCTACACCTTC.

The V and J genes are TRBV28 and TRBJ2-2; possible D gene TRBD1, 6 bases. This CDR3 comprises 13 residues. V was trimmed by 4 bases and J by 4 bases, leaving 7 bases between them. Germline assignment: CDR1 MDHEN and CDR2 SYDVKM. The CDR3 region is CASSWTATGELFF. Here the CDR3 DNA reads TGTGCCAGCAGTTGGACAGCCACCGGGGAGCTGTTTTTT. Variable domain in full (rest from reference TRBV28 and TRBJ2-2): DVKVTQSSRYLVKRTGEKVFLECVQDMDHENMFWYRQDPGLGLRLIYFSYDVKMKEKGDIPEGYSVSREKKERFSLILESASTNQTSMYLCASSWTATGELFFGEGSRLTVL.

This chain joins TRBV28 and TRBJ1-3; 8 bases align to TRBD1. The germline V gene has CDR1 MDHEN and CDR2 SYDVKM. The V gene end was trimmed by 8 bases and the J gene end by 0 bases; junction bases not matched to a gene: 3. CDR3 size: 14 residues. As DNA, the CDR3 is TGTGCCAGCGGACAGGGCTCCTCTGGAAACACCATATATTTT. Encoded protein: CASGQGSSGNTIYF.

This clone showed up just once. This chain uses TRBV5-4 with TRBJ1-1; 10 positions agree with TRBD1. V dropped 0 bases and J dropped 1; count of bases not matched to a gene: 0. This CDR3 is 15 amino acids long. In germline, CDR1 is SGHNT, CDR2 YYREEE (reference sequence). Here the CDR3 reads CASSLGDRGNTEAFF. DNA for the CDR3: TGTGCCAGCAGCTTGGGGGACAGGGGGAACACTGAAGCTTTCTTT. The variable domain in full, with the rest retrieved from reference TRBV5-4 and TRBJ1-1, is ETGVTQSPTHLIKTRGQQVTLRCSSQSGHNTVSWYQQALGQGPQFIFQYYREEENGRGNFPPRFSGLQFPNYSSELNVNALELDDSALYLCASSLGDRGNTEAFFGQGTRLTVV.

The rearrangement links TRBV6-5 to TRBJ1-6, with D possibly TRBD1 on 5 matching bases. CDR3 length: 14 amino acids. Per germline, CDR1 MNHEY and CDR2 SVGAGI. Trimming pared 0 bases from V and 10 bases from J, leaving 10 bases between. The DNA for the CDR3 is TGTGCCAGCAGTTACTCGGGACTTGGATCACCCCTCCACTTT. Protein product: CASSYSGLGSPLHF.

The chain links TRBV29-1 to TRBJ1-1, with D perhaps TRBD1 (5 bases). The ends were cut back, 4 bases at V and 7 bases at J, with 16 bases in the middle. The germline V gene encodes CDR1 SQVTM and CDR2 ANQGSEA. CDR3 length: 13 residues. The CDR3 DNA follows: TGCAGCGTTGTGGGGGGGGGAGTTTTTGAAGCTTTCTTT. Residues: CSVVGGGVFEAFF.

The chain uses TRBV5-1 and TRBJ2-2; D is possibly TRBD1 (7 bases). Trimming left V 8 bases short and J 6 bases short, with 20 bases between. CDR1 SGHRS and CDR2 YFSETQ come from the germline V gene. The CDR3 is 15 residues long. CDR3 residues: CARAPRQGGAGELFF. The CDR3 bases are TGCGCCAGGGCCCCCCGACAGGGAGGTGCCGGGGAGCTGTTTTTT. Together with reference TRBV5-1 and TRBJ2-2, the CDR3 gives the full variable domain: KAGVTQTPRYLIKTRGQQVTLSCSPISGHRSVSWYQQTPGQGLQFLFEYFSETQRNKGNFPGRFSGRQFSNSRSEMNVSTLELGDSALYLCARAPRQGGAGELFFGEGSRLTVL.

The chain is built from TRBV6-1 and TRBJ2-3; D might be TRBD1 (6 bases). Between the trimmed V and J ends, which lost 2 bases and 2 bases, there was a span of 17 bases. Germline assignment: CDR1 MNHNS and CDR2 SASEGT. The CDR3 contains 17 residues. CDR3 DNA sequence: TGTGCCAGCAGTGAAAATCCCCCGGGACAAAACACAGATACGCAGTATTTT. It specifies CASSENPPGQNTDTQYF.